This T cell receptor (beta chain) is from a study of blood T cell repertoires in COVID-19. Study as a whole: The United States, Italy and Spain supplied acute and convalescent COVID-19 samples.

This clone came up once. The CDR3 sequence is 13 residues long. Germline V gene sequence: CDR1 LNHDA, CDR2 SQIVND (reference sequence). V gave up 4 bases and J gave up 5 bases, with 9 bases separating them. Sequenced by immunoSEQ multiplex PCR; TCRdb stores in-frame clones only, minus some. The sample includes approximately 74,000 clones, less than 95% of them seen just once. The receptor comes from a woman in her sixties or seventies with active COVID-19. What was sequenced was peripheral blood. This chain links TRBV19 with TRBJ2-4, with TRBD2 as a possible D gene (5 bases). The CDR3, as DNA: TGTGCCAGTAGTAGAGGGAGACAAAACATTCAGTACTTC. Translation gives CASSRGRQNIQYF.